The rows below give T cell receptor beta chains drawn from one sample of a study of shared clonotypes between healthy human individuals. Sequencing used immunoSEQ multiplex PCR; TCRdb keeps in-frame clones, though not all of them. The sample records millions of clones, roughly nine tenths being singletons. Sequencing was performed on naive CD4+ T cells sorted from blood. The receptor set was obtained from a man younger than 35 in good health. Both conserved end residues are part of each CDR3. The order of the fields is CDR3 DNA, CDR3 protein, clone size, J gene, D gene, V gene. The D gene is left open where the match is weak. Not every row has a clone size; where given, it reads once, few, many or a size class.

TGTGCCAGCAGCCCCCGGACCTCCACCGGGGAGCTGTTTTTT CASSPRTSTGELFF . TRBJ2-2 . TRBV9
TGTGCCAGCAGCGCCCGGGAGGGGACAGGGCTGCGAAACACCATATATTTT CASSAREGTGLRNTIYF . TRBJ1-3 TRBD1 TRBV9
TGTGCCAGCAGCCCCCCCGCCGGCGGATACAATGAGCAGTTCTTC CASSPPAGGYNEQFF . TRBJ2-1 . TRBV6-6
TGTGCTAGTGGTTGGATGGCGGGAGGGGACACCGGGGAGCTGTTTTTT CASGWMAGGDTGELFF . TRBJ2-2 TRBD2 TRBV12-5
TGCGCCAGCAGGCCCCCGGGAACACTCAGCTCTAGCTCTGGAAACACCATATATTTT CASRPPGTLSSSSGNTIYF . TRBJ1-3 . TRBV4-1
TGTGCCAGCAGCTTAACCTATAATTCACCCCTCCACTTT CASSLTYNSPLHF . TRBJ1-6 . TRBV7-2
TGTGCCAGCAGGCCATGGGGTCATGATTCACCCCTCCACTTT CASRPWGHDSPLHF . TRBJ1-6 . TRBV27
TGTGCCAGCAGCTACGGGACAGGGGTCTACGAGCAGTACTTC CASSYGTGVYEQYF . TRBJ2-7 TRBD1 TRBV13
TGTGCCAGCAGCTTCCGTCTATCTTATAGCAATCAGCCCCAGCATTTT CASSFRLSYSNQPQHF . TRBJ1-5 . TRBV11-2
TGCGCCAGCAGTTGGGACAGCCGCACAGATACGCAGTATTTT CASSWDSRTDTQYF once TRBJ2-3 TRBD1 TRBV5-1
TGTGCCAGCACCTCCAGGTCCGCCTACACCGGGGAGCTGTTTTTT CASTSRSAYTGELFF . TRBJ2-2 . TRBV11-2
TGTGCCAGCAGTGCCAGTGGCAGAGGAGACACTAGACGCCGCTGGGAGACCCAGTACTTC CASSASGRGDTRRRWETQYF . TRBJ2-5 . TRBV6-4
TGTGCCAGCAGTTTATGGGGCGGTACGGGTGGCTACACCTTC CASSLWGGTGGYTF . TRBJ1-2 . TRBV27
TGTGCCAGCAGCGCCGGGACAGGGTATGGGACCCTCCACTTT CASSAGTGYGTLHF . TRBJ1-6 TRBD1 TRBV2
TGTGCCAGCAGGGGTCAAACAGGGGGCCAAGAGACCCAGTACTTC CASRGQTGGQETQYF . TRBJ2-5 TRBD1 TRBV2
TGTGCCAGCCATACCCACGGGATCGGTCGGACTGAAGCTTTCTTT CASHTHGIGRTEAFF . TRBJ1-1 . TRBV6-5
TGTGCCAGCAGCTTAACTCCAGGTCGTGACTACGAGCAGTACTTC CASSLTPGRDYEQYF . TRBJ2-7 . TRBV7-3
TGTGCCAGCAGCTCTACGGGCACAGATACGCAGTATTTT CASSSTGTDTQYF . TRBJ2-3 . TRBV5-4
TGTGCCATCGCCCCCCGCACGACAGGGGAGGATGGCTACACCTTC CAIAPRTTGEDGYTF . TRBJ1-2 TRBD1 TRBV10-3
TGTGCCAGCAGCTTAGAGGGCAGCCTCTCTGGGGCCAACGTCCTGACTTTC CASSLEGSLSGANVLTF . TRBJ2-6 . TRBV7-2
TGTGCCAGCAGTTATGACAAGGGATCCAGCTACACCTTC CASSYDKGSSYTF . TRBJ1-2 . TRBV11-2
TGTGCCAGCAGATCGACTAGCGGGAGCACAGATACGCAGTATTTT CASRSTSGSTDTQYF . TRBJ2-3 TRBD2 TRBV7-8
TGTGCCAGCAGCCCGCAGGGGTCAGGGGCCAACGTCCTGACTTTC CASSPQGSGANVLTF . TRBJ2-6 . TRBV7-9
TGCAGCGTTGAGGACTACTATGGCTACACCTTC CSVEDYYGYTF . TRBJ1-2 . TRBV29-1
TGTGCCAGCAGCAAATGGATTTCTGGGGCCAACGTCCTGACTTTC CASSKWISGANVLTF . TRBJ2-6 . TRBV21-1
TGTGCCAGCAGTGAAGGGGAGTGGAACAATGAGCAGTTCTTC CASSEGEWNNEQFF . TRBJ2-1 . TRBV6-1
TGTGCCAGCAGTTTAATGAGAGGTCAGCCCCAGCATTTT CASSLMRGQPQHF . TRBJ1-5 . TRBV27
TGTGCCAGCAGCCCCCCCGGGGGGGGATATGGCTACACCTTC CASSPPGGGYGYTF . TRBJ1-2 . TRBV2
TGTGCCAGCAGCTTGGGGACTATCCCAGATACGCAGTATTTT CASSLGTIPDTQYF . TRBJ2-3 . TRBV5-5
TGTGCCAGCAGTGACTCAGGGACTCCAGATACGCAGTATTTT CASSDSGTPDTQYF . TRBJ2-3 . TRBV6-4
TGTGCCAGCAGTTTTCGACCGGTAGCAACTAATGAAAAACTGTTTTTT CASSFRPVATNEKLFF . TRBJ1-4 . TRBV28
TGTGCCAGCAGAAGGGACACGATATCCTACGAGCAGTACTTC CASRRDTISYEQYF . TRBJ2-7 . TRBV6-5
TGCGCCAGCAGCCAAGGACAGGGCTCGATTTCACCCCTCCACTTT CASSQGQGSISPLHF . TRBJ1-6 TRBD1 TRBV4-3
TGTGCCGGTAGGATAGCGGGGGGCACAGATACGCAGTATTTT CAGRIAGGTDTQYF . TRBJ2-3 TRBD2 TRBV6-1
TGTGCCAGCAGCTTAGACCCGGGCAACACAGATACGCAGTATTTT CASSLDPGNTDTQYF . TRBJ2-3 . TRBV11-2
TGTGCCAGCAGTCGACAGCTAAGCTCTGGAAACACCATATATTTT CASSRQLSSGNTIYF . TRBJ1-3 . TRBV6-6
TGTGCCAGTAGTATAGCCGGGACAGGGTCCTACGAGCAGTACTTC CASSIAGTGSYEQYF . TRBJ2-7 TRBD1 TRBV19
TGTGCCAGCAGCGTAGAAGGGGGCTCCTACAATGAGCAGTTCTTC CASSVEGGSYNEQFF . TRBJ2-1 . TRBV9
TGCGCCAGCAGCCAAGGGCAGCGGACCCTCACAGATACGCAGTATTTT CASSQGQRTLTDTQYF . TRBJ2-3 . TRBV4-3
TGTGCCAGCAGCTTAGGACCTGTTAACATTCAGTACTTC CASSLGPVNIQYF . TRBJ2-4 . TRBV11-3
TGTGCCAGCAGACGACAAGATAATCAGCCCCAGCATTTT CASRRQDNQPQHF . TRBJ1-5 . TRBV6-5
TGTGCCAGCTGTGGACCCTTGGTAGCAGATACGCAGTATTTT CASCGPLVADTQYF once TRBJ2-3 . TRBV18
TGTGCCAGCAGTGCCCGGGACAGGGTCTCCGGGCCCCTCCACTTT CASSARDRVSGPLHF . TRBJ1-6 TRBD1 TRBV2
TGCGCCAGCAGCTTGGCCGGGGCAGGGGGAAGTCTCTACACCTTC CASSLAGAGGSLYTF . TRBJ1-2 TRBD1 TRBV5-1
TGTGCCAGTAGAAAACAGGGGGCGAACACTGAAGCTTTCTTT CASRKQGANTEAFF . TRBJ1-1 TRBD1 TRBV19
TGTGCCAGCAGCTTGGAGGGAGGGGGCATTTCCTACGAGCAGTACTTC CASSLEGGGISYEQYF once TRBJ2-7 . TRBV5-6
TGTGCCAGCAGTTTACTAGGGACAGGGGGCGGTGGCTACACCTTC CASSLLGTGGGGYTF . TRBJ1-2 TRBD1 TRBV28
TGTGCCAGCAGCCAAGGGCGGATTCACTATGGCTACACCTTC CASSQGRIHYGYTF . TRBJ1-2 . TRBV6-5
TGCGCCAGCAGCTTGGCGGCCAAGGGGGGAGCCACCGGGGAGCTGTTTTTT CASSLAAKGGATGELFF . TRBJ2-2 . TRBV5-1
TGTGCCAGCAGCACCCGGGTCTTGAGCTCCTACGAGCAGTACTTC CASSTRVLSSYEQYF . TRBJ2-7 . TRBV2
TGCAGTGCTGAGGTGGGGGGAGGCTACACCTTC CSAEVGGGYTF once TRBJ1-2 . TRBV20-1
TGCGCCAGCAGCCCGACGGGCGGGAGCGAGCAGTACTTC CASSPTGGSEQYF . TRBJ2-7 TRBD2 TRBV5-1
TGTGCCATCAGTGCCCGGGACAGGGCTTCTGGAGGGGGTGAAGCTTTCTTT CAISARDRASGGGEAFF . TRBJ1-1 TRBD1 TRBV10-3
TGTGCCAGCAGCTTAGTCTTCTTCCGCGAGCAGTACTTC CASSLVFFREQYF . TRBJ2-7 . TRBV7-2
TGTGCCAGCAAGGATGGCGGGGCCTACGAGCAGTACTTC CASKDGGAYEQYF . TRBJ2-7 . TRBV7-2